The 14 T cell receptor beta chains below were found in one sample sequenced in a study of response to subunit inactivated influenza vaccine. TCRdb analysed the RT-PCR reads with MiXCR anew, one entry per CDR3 protein. The sample has over 750,000 distinct CDR3 sequences, 21% seen once; the top ten hold 10%. The source material was PBMCs from blood, sampled 5 days after vaccination. The receptor set was obtained from a man aged 50-59 years who received an inactivated influenza vaccine.

This clonotype was observed a few times. This chain connects TRBV20-1 to TRBJ2-2; D is tentatively TRBD1 or TRBD2 (5 bases each). Germline V gene sequence: CDR1 DFQATT, CDR2 SNEGSKA (reference sequence). The V and J ends lost 8 bases and 0 bases respectively, with 16 bases between them. There are 15 residues in the CDR3. The CDR3 nucleotides are TGCAGTTTGAGTTCGGGACCGGCGAACACCGGGGAGCTGTTTTTT. Amino acid sequence: CSLSSGPANTGELFF.

J is TRBJ2-7 and V is TRBV6-2 or TRBV6-3; 11 positions agree with TRBD2. The CDR3 covers 17 residues. Germline V gene data show CDR1 as MNHEY and CDR2 as SVGEGT. J gave up 6 bases and V 6 bases, and 16 bases lay outside the gene matches. CDR3 sequence (DNA): TGTGCCAGCAGCCCCGGAAATCTAGCGGGAGGTCGCGTCGAGCAGTACTTC. Translating gives CASSPGNLAGGRVEQYF.

The chain recombines TRBV24-1 with TRBJ2-1; 7 nucleotides line up with TRBD1. Trimming at V came to 2 bases and at J to 3 bases, leaving 6 bases not matched to a gene. The CDR3 has 16 amino acids. Germline CDR1 is KGHDR and CDR2 is SFDVKD. In DNA, the CDR3 is TGTGCCACCAGTGATTACAGGGGATCGGTCTACAATGAGCAGTTCTTC. It codes for CATSDYRGSVYNEQFF.

This clonotype was counted at least ten times. The V gene is TRBV20-1, the J gene TRBJ2-7; unclear D gene. V lost 3 bases and J lost 2, with 17 bases in between. This CDR3 is built from 15 residues. CDR1 is DFQATT and CDR2 is SNEGSKA in the germline V gene (reference sequence). CDR3 region: CSASGPSGRTYEQYF. The DNA for the CDR3 is TGCAGTGCTAGTGGCCCCAGTGGCAGAACCTACGAGCAGTACTTC.

This clonotype was seen a handful of times. V is TRBV12-3 or TRBV12-4 and J is TRBJ1-1, with TRBD1 identical over 9 bases. This CDR3 is 17 amino acids long. After removal of 5 bases from V and 4 bases from J, the junction contained 14 bases not matched to a gene. The CDR3 DNA sequence: TGTGCCAGCAGTCAATCCGGGACAGGGTTGGTGGGCACTGAAGCTTTCTTT. Its translation is CASSQSGTGLVGTEAFF.

The J gene is TRBJ2-7, the V gene TRBV7-2, with 13 bases aligning to TRBD2. The CDR3 has 17 amino acids. J lost 5 bases, V lost 2 bases, and 9 bases had no gene match. Per the germline V gene, CDR1 is SGHTA and CDR2 is FQGNSA. The CDR3 DNA reads TGTGCCAGCAGCTTACGGGGACTAGCGGGAAGGGTCGACGAGCAGTACTTC. This encodes CASSLRGLAGRVDEQYF. Looking up the rest from reference TRBV7-2 and TRBJ2-7 gives the full variable domain: GAGVSQSPSNKVTEKGKDVELRCDPISGHTALYWYRQSLGQGLEFLIYFQGNSAPDKSGLPSDRFSAERTGGSVSTLTIQRTQQEDSAVYLCASSLRGLAGRVDEQYFGPGTRLTVT.

As DNA, the CDR3 is TGTGCCAGGGGCGGACTCTCAACGTCGGCCGGGGAGCTGTTTTTT. The encoded protein is CARGGLSTSAGELFF. This sequence joins TRBV6-8 and TRBJ2-2, with a tentative D call TRBD2 (5 bases). The CDR3 extends over 15 amino acids. Trimming removed 9 bases from V and 6 bases from J, with 20 bases in between. The V gene's germline CDR1 is MNHGY and CDR2 SAAAGT.

This chain uses TRBV3-1 with TRBJ2-1; 7 bases map to TRBD2. The CDR3 loop spans 15 amino acids. Unmatched junction bases numbered 13, after V lost 4 bases and J lost 10 bases. CDR1 LGHDT and CDR2 YNNKEL come from the germline V gene (reference sequence). The CDR3 sequence is CASSRNSGTTKEQFF. CDR3 bases: TGTGCCAGCAGCCGTAATTCCGGGACTACCAAGGAGCAGTTCTTC.

This clonotype has just a few counts. The rearrangement uses TRBV4-3 and TRBJ2-1; D is possibly TRBD2 (5 bases). Looked up from germline, CDR1 is LGHNA and CDR2 is YSLEER. Trimming left V 0 bases short and J 4 bases short, with 16 bases between. The CDR3 spans 17 residues. CDR3 nucleotides: TGCGCCAGCAGCCAAGACCCCTCCGGGTCGGGGTACAATGAGCAGTTCTTC. Residues: CASSQDPSGSGYNEQFF.

This clonotype occurred a few times. The gene calls are TRBV7-3 and TRBJ2-5; 10 bases are shared with TRBD1. The CDR3 covers 16 residues. Germline V lookup: CDR1 SGHTA, CDR2 FQGTGA. V shed 6 bases, J shed 0 bases, and the junction held 7 bases outside the gene matches. Written as DNA, the CDR3 is TGTGCCAGCAGTTGGGGACAGGGGAGGAACCAAGAGACCCAGTACTTC. Protein: CASSWGQGRNQETQYF.

This clonotype occurred a few times. J is TRBJ2-4 and V is TRBV28, with a tentative D call TRBD2 (5 bases). Germline values: CDR1 MDHEN, CDR2 SYDVKM. The CDR3 length is 16 residues. Trimming left V 1 base short and J 0 bases short, with 10 bases between. The chain's CDR3 is CASSLYGGLAKNIQYF. CDR3 bases: TGTGCCAGCAGTTTATACGGCGGACTAGCCAAAAACATTCAGTACTTC.

This clonotype showed up just a few times. The genes are TRBV28 and TRBJ1-5, with D maybe TRBD1 (5 bases). Germline V lookup: CDR1 MDHEN, CDR2 SYDVKM. V lost 0 bases to trimming and J lost 6 bases, with 12 bases between them. The CDR3 has 15 residues. As DNA, the CDR3 is TGTGCCAGCAGTTTATGGGGCAACGGGGGTCAGCCCCAGCATTTT. Translated, it gives CASSLWGNGGQPQHF.

This clonotype has just a few counts. The gene calls are TRBV5-6 and TRBJ2-1, with 8 bases aligning to TRBD1. This CDR3 has 18 residues. CDR1 SGHDT and CDR2 YYEEEE come from the germline V gene. The V and J ends lost 1 base and 8 bases, in that order; junction bases with no gene match: 17. The CDR3 protein is CASSLRLHRRTGPDEQFF. The CDR3 DNA sequence: TGTGCCAGCAGCTTGAGGCTACATCGCAGGACAGGGCCCGATGAGCAGTTCTTC. Looking up the rest from reference TRBV5-6 and TRBJ2-1 gives the full variable domain: DAGVTQSPTHLIKTRGQQVTLRCSPKSGHDTVSWYQQALGQGPQFIFQYYEEEERQRGNFPDRFSGHQFPNYSSELNVNALLLGDSALYLCASSLRLHRRTGPDEQFFGPGTRLTVL.

This clonotype was detected a few times. The chain links TRBV29-1 to TRBJ2-7; 7 bases fit TRBD2. The CDR3 runs to 13 residues. In germline, CDR1 is SQVTM, CDR2 ANQGSEA. The junction had 8 bases not matched to a gene; V was cut back by 5 bases and J by 4 bases. Here the CDR3 DNA reads TGCAGCGTTAGAGTGGGAGGGCCGTACGAGCAGTACTTC. Its translation: CSVRVGGPYEQYF.